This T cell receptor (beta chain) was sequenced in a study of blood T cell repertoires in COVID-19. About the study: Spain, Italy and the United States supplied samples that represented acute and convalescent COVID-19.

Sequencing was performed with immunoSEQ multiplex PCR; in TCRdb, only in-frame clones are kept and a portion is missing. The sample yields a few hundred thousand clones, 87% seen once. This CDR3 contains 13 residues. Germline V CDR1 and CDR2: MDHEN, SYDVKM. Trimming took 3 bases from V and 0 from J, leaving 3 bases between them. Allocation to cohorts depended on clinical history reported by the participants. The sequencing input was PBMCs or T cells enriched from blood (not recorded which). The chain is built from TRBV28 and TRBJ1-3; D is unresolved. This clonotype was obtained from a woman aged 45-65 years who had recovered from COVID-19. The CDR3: CASSFRSGNTIYF. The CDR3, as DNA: TGTGCCAGCAGTTTTCGCTCTGGAAACACCATATATTTT.